The source of this T cell receptor beta chain is a study of T cell responses to AZD1222 COVID-19 vaccine. V was cut by 2 bases and J by 6 bases, with 10 bases left in between. This CDR3 is 12 amino acids long. The germline V gene encodes CDR1 GTSNPN and CDR2 SVGIG (reference sequence). Profiling relied on immunoSEQ multiplex PCR, and the TCRdb table lists in-frame clones only, not all of them. This table holds some 180,000 clones, 92% found once. The V and J genes are TRBV30 and TRBJ1-2; D uncertain. The receptor was isolated from an adult in good health. The sequencing used peripheral blood, collected on day 0 of AZD1222 vaccination. CDR3 protein: CAWSRTYHGYTF. For the CDR3, the DNA is TGTGCCTGGAGTCGCACCTACCATGGCTACACCTTC. The full variable domain, rest sourced from reference TRBV30 and TRBJ1-2, is SQTIHQWPATLVQPVGSPLSLECTVEGTSNPNLYWYRQAAGRGLQLLFYSVGIGQISSEVPQNLSASRPQDRQFILSSKKLLLSDSGFYLCAWSRTYHGYTFGSGTRLTVV.